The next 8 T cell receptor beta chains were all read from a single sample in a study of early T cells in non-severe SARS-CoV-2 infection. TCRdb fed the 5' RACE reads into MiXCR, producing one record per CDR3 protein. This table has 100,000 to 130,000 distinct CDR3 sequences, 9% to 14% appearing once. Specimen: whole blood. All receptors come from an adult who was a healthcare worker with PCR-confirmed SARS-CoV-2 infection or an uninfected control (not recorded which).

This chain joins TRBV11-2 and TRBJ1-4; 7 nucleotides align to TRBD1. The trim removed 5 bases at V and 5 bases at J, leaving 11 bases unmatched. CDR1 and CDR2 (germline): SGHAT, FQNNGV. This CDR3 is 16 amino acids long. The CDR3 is CASSPREGQQNEKLFF. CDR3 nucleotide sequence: TGTGCCAGCAGCCCCCGGGAGGGACAGCAGAATGAAAAACTGTTTTTT.

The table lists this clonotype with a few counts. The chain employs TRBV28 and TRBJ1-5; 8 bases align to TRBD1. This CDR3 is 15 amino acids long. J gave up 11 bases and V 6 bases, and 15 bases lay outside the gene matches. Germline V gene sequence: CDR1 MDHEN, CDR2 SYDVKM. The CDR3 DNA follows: TGTGCCAGCAGCCCGCTGGACAGGGACCAATCGGCCCAGCATTTT. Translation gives CASSPLDRDQSAQHF.

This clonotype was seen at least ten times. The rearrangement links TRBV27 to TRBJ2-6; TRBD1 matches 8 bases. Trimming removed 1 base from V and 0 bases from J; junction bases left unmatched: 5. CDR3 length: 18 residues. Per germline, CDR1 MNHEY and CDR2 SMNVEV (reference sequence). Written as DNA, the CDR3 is TGTGCCAGCAGTTTATGGTCAGGGGGCCGCTCTGGGGCCAACGTCCTGACTTTC. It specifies CASSLWSGGRSGANVLTF.

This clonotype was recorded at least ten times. The CDR3 loop is CSALAGVSNEQFF. For the CDR3, the DNA is TGCAGTGCGCTAGCGGGAGTGAGTAATGAGCAGTTCTTC. The genes are TRBV20-1 and TRBJ2-1, with 10 positions matching TRBD2. Per the germline V gene, CDR1 is DFQATT and CDR2 is SNEGSKA (reference sequence). Germline trimming cut 6 bases from V and 7 bases from J; bases unmatched to any gene: 6. CDR3 length equals 13 residues.

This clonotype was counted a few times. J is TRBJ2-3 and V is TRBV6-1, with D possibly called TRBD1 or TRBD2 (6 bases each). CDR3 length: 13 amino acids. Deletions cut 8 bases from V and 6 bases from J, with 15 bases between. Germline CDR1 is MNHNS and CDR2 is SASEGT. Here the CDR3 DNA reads TGTGCCAGCCAGGGGACTGGTACGGATACGCAGTATTTT. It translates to CASQGTGTDTQYF.

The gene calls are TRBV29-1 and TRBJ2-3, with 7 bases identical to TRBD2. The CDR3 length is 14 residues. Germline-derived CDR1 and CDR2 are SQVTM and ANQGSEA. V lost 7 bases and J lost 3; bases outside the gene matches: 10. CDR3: CSAVVGGTTDTQYF. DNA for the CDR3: TGCAGCGCCGTGGTGGGAGGGACGACAGATACGCAGTATTTT.

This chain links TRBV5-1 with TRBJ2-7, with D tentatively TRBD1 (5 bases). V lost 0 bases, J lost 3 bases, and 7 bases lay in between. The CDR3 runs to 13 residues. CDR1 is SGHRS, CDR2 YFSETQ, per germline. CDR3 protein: CASSLVGDYEQYF. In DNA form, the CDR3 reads TGCGCCAGCAGCTTGGTAGGGGACTACGAGCAGTACTTC.

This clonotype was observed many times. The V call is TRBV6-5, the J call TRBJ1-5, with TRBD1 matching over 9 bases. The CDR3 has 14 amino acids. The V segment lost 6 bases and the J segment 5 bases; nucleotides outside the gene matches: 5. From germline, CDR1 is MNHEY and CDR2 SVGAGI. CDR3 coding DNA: TGTGCCAGCAGACGGACAGGGGTTGATCAGCCCCAGCATTTT. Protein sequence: CASRRTGVDQPQHF.